A single sample is the source of the 3 T cell receptor beta chains below, sequenced in a study of blood T cell repertoires in COVID-19. TCRdb's copy holds only in-frame clones and misses some; the assay was immunoSEQ multiplex PCR. The sample includes about 180,000 clones, 75% to 90% of them seen just once. What was sequenced was peripheral blood. Every receptor here comes from a human donor with active or convalescent COVID-19. The donor label of this sample is uncertain.

This sequence joins TRBV2 and TRBJ1-1; 10 nucleotides agree with TRBD1. CDR3 length: 16 residues. Trimming cost V 9 bases and J 8 bases; bases outside gene matches: 18. Germline CDR1 SNHLY, CDR2 FYNNEI. CDR3 protein: CASIRDRGGVGGEAFF. The CDR3 nucleotides are TGTGCCAGTATACGGGACAGGGGAGGGGTGGGTGGAGAAGCTTTCTTT.

The CDR3 region is CASSRIGGPLAGTQYF. In nucleotides, the CDR3 is TGTGCCAGCAGCCGAATCGGGGGGCCCCTTGCAGGGACCCAGTACTTC. J is TRBJ2-5 and V is TRBV11-2; D possibly corresponds to TRBD2 (7 bases). The CDR3 covers 16 residues. V was trimmed by 5 bases and J by 7 bases, leaving 23 bases between them. CDR1 and CDR2 from the germline V gene are SGHAT and FQNNGV.

This rearrangement joins TRBV6-1 to TRBJ2-7; D not resolved. The CDR3 is 19 residues long. The V gene lost 3 bases and the J gene lost 3 bases, with 27 bases spanning the gap. Looked up from germline, CDR1 is MNHNS and CDR2 is SASEGT. As DNA, the CDR3 is TGTGCCAGCAGTGACCCCACGGGTAGAGCAAGTTCTCAGATCTACGAGCAGTACTTC. The encoded protein is CASSDPTGRASSQIYEQYF.